Sequencing of this TCR beta chain was carried out in a study of cytomegalovirus exposure and HLA in healthy donors. Study-level findings and limits: Specificity for CMV antigens was confirmed in vitro for a few of the CMV-associated chains. Among TCR beta chains, those listed as cytomegalovirus-associated numbered some 170.

TCRdb keeps only in-frame clones here, not all; method: immunoSEQ multiplex PCR. The sample lists almost 75,000 clones; approximately 86% were seen once. Remarks on this clone: Its target is not known.

Germline CDR1 reads SGHRS; CDR2 reads YFSETQ. V trimming: 7 bases; J trimming: 0 bases; junction bases outside the gene matches: 7. This CDR3 has 15 amino acids. This TCR was sampled from a man in his thirties or forties in good health and CMV-seronegative. The V call is TRBV5-1, the J call TRBJ2-1; 7 bases are shared with TRBD1. The sequenced sample consisted of PBMCs. The CDR3 bases are TGCGCCAGCCGACAGGGCCAGAGCTCCTACAATGAGCAGTTCTTC. Protein: CASRQGQSSYNEQFF.